Following are 25 T cell receptor beta chains from one sample sequenced in a study of preoperative IRX-2 immunotherapy in early breast cancer. Described treatment: preoperative locoregional IRX-2 cytokine immunotherapy. Sequencing was performed with immunoSEQ multiplex PCR; in TCRdb, only in-frame clones are kept and a portion is missing. The profile shows some 99,000 clones, about nine tenths of them singletons. The sequences come from tumor tissue, collected after IRX-2 immunotherapy. These TCRs come from a human donor with breast cancer.

The V call is TRBV11-3, the J call TRBJ2-1; 7 bases agree with TRBD2. Germline V lookup: CDR1 SGHNT, CDR2 YENEEA. The junction had 10 bases not matched to a gene; V was cut back by 4 bases and J by 10 bases. The CDR3 extends over 14 amino acids. This CDR3 is CASSSTRLAAEQFF. The CDR3 DNA reads TGTGCCAGCAGCTCGACCCGGCTAGCGGCAGAGCAGTTCTTC.

This chain uses TRBV11-3 with TRBJ2-2, with D tentatively TRBD1 (6 bases). The length of the CDR3 is 16 residues. CDR1 SGHNT and CDR2 YENEEA come from the germline V gene. The V end lost 3 bases, the J end lost 1 base, and 12 bases lay between the germline ends. The CDR3 nucleotides are TGTGCCAGCAGCTTGGGGGCCGGACTGAACACCGGGGAGCTGTTTTTT. This translates into CASSLGAGLNTGELFF.

This chain uses TRBV19 with TRBJ2-7; 10 bases are a match to TRBD2. This CDR3 contains 14 residues. Germline CDR1 is LNHDA and CDR2 is SQIVND (reference sequence). V was pared by 2 bases and J by 5 bases, with 3 bases of the junction left unmatched. DNA for the CDR3: TGTGCCAGTAGTATATCTAGCGGGAGCCACGAGCAGTACTTC. This codes for CASSISSGSHEQYF.

The J gene is TRBJ2-1, the V gene TRBV28; 7 positions agree with TRBD2. CDR1 MDHEN and CDR2 SYDVKM come from the germline V gene. V trimming: 4 bases; J trimming: 5 bases; junction bases outside the gene matches: 2. The length of the CDR3 is 13 residues. In nucleotides, the CDR3 is TGTGCCAGCAGTTCTCTAGCGGACAATGAGCAGTTCTTC. It translates to CASSSLADNEQFF.

This chain connects TRBV30 to TRBJ2-1; D unclear. Trimming took 0 bases from V and 11 from J, leaving 8 bases between them. Germline V gene data show CDR1 as GTSNPN and CDR2 as SVGIG (reference sequence). CDR3 length: 11 amino acids. The CDR3 is CAWSVSEKQFF. The CDR3 bases are TGTGCCTGGAGTGTATCAGAAAAGCAGTTCTTC.

The chain joins TRBV29-1 to TRBJ1-4; D gene ambiguous. The CDR3 covers 14 residues. Looked up from germline, CDR1 is SQVTM and CDR2 is ANQGSEA. V was pared by 0 bases and J by 4 bases, with 9 bases between. The CDR3 spells CSVEDRENNEKLFF. CDR3 DNA: TGCAGCGTTGAAGATCGCGAGAATAATGAAAAACTGTTTTTT.

The V call is TRBV19, the J call TRBJ1-4, with 9 positions matching TRBD1. The CDR3 has 14 residues. Unmatched junction bases numbered 5, after V lost 6 bases and J lost 6 bases. Germline V CDR1 and CDR2: LNHDA, SQIVND (reference sequence). The CDR3 loop is CASRTGTGYEKLFF. DNA of the CDR3: TGTGCCAGTAGAACCGGGACAGGGTATGAAAAACTGTTTTTT.

The CDR3 reads CSVGGQGARDTQYF. As DNA, the CDR3 is TGCAGCGTCGGTGGACAGGGGGCGAGAGATACGCAGTATTTT. V gene TRBV29-1 combines with J gene TRBJ2-3; 11 positions match TRBD1. V was clipped by 6 bases and J by 5 bases; unmatched bases: 7. CDR1 SQVTM and CDR2 ANQGSEA come from the germline V gene. This CDR3 region has 14 residues.

J is TRBJ1-2 and V is TRBV11-3; 10 nucleotides match TRBD1. The CDR3 runs 14 residues. Trimming cost V 4 bases and J 4 bases; bases outside gene matches: 3. Per germline, CDR1 SGHNT and CDR2 YENEEA. The CDR3 bases are TGTGCCAGCAGCTGGACAGGGGGGAGCTATGGCTACACCTTC. Translated: CASSWTGGSYGYTF.

Comment on this clone: One end of the junction varies from germline; a read error may be responsible. The chain joins TRBV6-4 to TRBJ2-7, with D possibly being TRBD1 or TRBD2 (7 bases each). CDR3 size: 14 residues. Germline V gene data show CDR1 as MRHNA and CDR2 as SNTAGT. CDR3 bases: TGTGTCAGCAGGCGGGGGACAGCCTTCTACGAGCAGTACTTC. It encodes CVSRRGTAFYEQYF.

The chain has TRBV15 and TRBJ2-5; TRBD1 is a possible D gene (6 bases). CDR1 is LNHNV and CDR2 is YYDKDF in the germline V gene (reference sequence). Trimming left V 0 bases short and J 5 bases short, with 13 bases between. The CDR3 totals 15 residues. CDR3 in DNA: TGTGCCACCAGCAGAGATCGACAGGAGGTGGAGACCCAGTACTTC. Translating gives CATSRDRQEVETQYF.

The rearrangement uses TRBV23-1 and TRBJ2-7; the D gene is possibly TRBD1 (5 bases). TRBV23-1 is noted as an ORF with a role that remains uncertain. V lost 0 bases and J 2 bases, leaving 17 bases between the germline ends. This CDR3 is 17 amino acids long. The CDR3 coding sequence is TGCGCCAGCAGTCAATCGGGGATCAACAGGCGCACCTACGAGCAGTACTTC. Amino acid sequence: CASSQSGINRRTYEQYF.

The rearrangement uses TRBV28 and TRBJ1-5, with unresolved D. V lost 2 bases to trimming and J lost 6 bases, with 5 bases between them. This CDR3 comprises 12 residues. Germline values: CDR1 MDHEN, CDR2 SYDVKM. Here the CDR3 reads CASSLQAQPQHF. DNA for the CDR3: TGTGCCAGCAGTTTACAGGCTCAGCCCCAGCATTTT.

As concerns this clone: A base went unread or is ambiguous, so its residue is labelled X. The gene calls are TRBV5-1 and TRBJ1-1; TRBD1 might be the D (5 bases). Germline lookup yields CDR1 SGHRS and CDR2 YFSETQ. The CDR3 length is 14 residues. Trimming pared 2 bases from V and 3 bases from J, leaving 11 bases between. The CDR3 protein is CASSLGDGXTEAFF. DNA for the CDR3: TGCGCCAGCAGCTTAGGGGACGGGRACACTGAAGCTTTCTTT.

The chain recombines TRBV15 with TRBJ2-5; D gene unclear. Trimming stripped 0 bases from V and 5 bases from J, with 10 bases between. The germline CDR1 and CDR2 sequences are LNHNV and YYDKDF (reference sequence). CDR3 length equals 14 residues. The CDR3 is CATSRDPIRETQYF. In DNA, the CDR3 is TGTGCCACCAGCAGAGATCCGATCCGGGAGACCCAGTACTTC.

The chain links TRBV5-1 to TRBJ2-6; D is uncertain. The CDR3 loop spans 17 amino acids. The germline CDR1 and CDR2 sequences are SGHRS and YFSETQ. Trimming removed 0 bases at V and 2 bases at J, with 12 bases between. DNA of the CDR3: TGCGCCAGCAGCTTGGAGGTTTTGTCGGCTGGGGCCAACGTCCTGACTTTC. Protein product: CASSLEVLSAGANVLTF. Complete variable domain (other parts from reference TRBV5-1 and TRBJ2-6): KAGVTQTPRYLIKTRGQQVTLSCSPISGHRSVSWYQQTPGQGLQFLFEYFSETQRNKGNFPGRFSGRQFSNSRSEMNVSTLELGDSALYLCASSLEVLSAGANVLTFGAGSRLTVL.

This sequence joins TRBV5-1 and TRBJ1-1; 7 bases align to TRBD1. The CDR3 consists of 14 residues. With 0 bases clipped from V and 4 bases from J, the junction kept 3 bases outside the gene matches. Germline V gene data show CDR1 as SGHRS and CDR2 as YFSETQ. The CDR3: CASSLEGQSTEAFF. The CDR3 DNA is TGCGCCAGCAGCTTGGAGGGACAGAGCACTGAAGCTTTCTTT.

A note on this clone: This CDR3 is also generated by other DNA sequences in the sample. The chain combines TRBV28 with TRBJ1-2, with TRBD1 matching over 7 bases. Trimming cost V 5 bases and J 4 bases; bases outside gene matches: 7. Germline-derived CDR1 and CDR2 are MDHEN and SYDVKM. The CDR3 has 14 amino acids. CDR3 coding DNA: TGTGCCAGCAGTCTAGGAGGGGGCCCCTATGGCTACACCTTC. This gives the protein CASSLGGGPYGYTF.

The CDR3 DNA sequence: TGTGCCAGCAGTTACGTGGGGGGTAACTATGGCTACACCTTC. It translates to CASSYVGGNYGYTF. The chain links TRBV6-8 to TRBJ1-2; D is perhaps TRBD1 (5 bases). The CDR3 spans 14 residues. The germline CDR1 and CDR2 sequences are MNHGY and SAAAGT. V was cut by 2 bases and J by 1 base, with 8 bases left in between.

The gene calls are TRBV6-8 and TRBJ1-1; TRBD1 matches at 10 bases. Trimming removed 5 bases from V and 3 bases from J; junction bases left unmatched: 12. The CDR3 consists of 17 residues. Germline V gene sequence: CDR1 MNHGY, CDR2 SAAAGT. The CDR3 DNA follows: TGTGCCAGCAGTCTTTCCCGGGACAGGGGTCGGGACACTGAAGCTTTCTTT. This translates into CASSLSRDRGRDTEAFF.

This chain connects TRBV19 to TRBJ1-1; the match to TRBD1 covers 12 bases. The germline V gene encodes CDR1 LNHDA and CDR2 SQIVND (reference sequence). The CDR3 length is 17 residues. V was pared by 5 bases and J by 3 bases, with 10 bases of the junction left unmatched. CDR3 loop: CASSQRPGQGADTEAFF. The CDR3 DNA reads as TGTGCCAGTAGTCAAAGGCCGGGACAGGGGGCAGACACTGAAGCTTTCTTT.

V gene TRBV18 combines with J gene TRBJ2-7; D remains unclear. CDR3 length equals 13 residues. Trimming removed 0 bases from V and 7 bases from J, with 10 bases in between. In germline, CDR1 is KGHSH, CDR2 LQKENI. DNA of the CDR3: TGTGCCAGCTCACCACCCTCCCTCCGAGAGCAGTACTTC. This encodes CASSPPSLREQYF. Filled out from reference TRBV18 and TRBJ2-7, the complete variable domain reads NAGVMQNPRHLVRRRGQEARLRCSPMKGHSHVYWYRQLPEEGLKFMVYLQKENIIDESGMPKERFSAEFPKEGPSILRIQQVVRGDSAAYFCASSPPSLREQYFGPGTRLTVT.

This chain joins TRBV12-5 and TRBJ2-3; 9 nucleotides agree with TRBD1. The junction had 10 bases not matched to a gene; V was cut back by 6 bases and J by 6 bases. This CDR3 region has 15 residues. Germline V gene lookup returns CDR1 LGHNT and CDR2 FRNRAP. DNA of the CDR3: TGTGCTAGTGGCCAGGACAGGGGAAGAACGGATACGCAGTATTTT. Translation: CASGQDRGRTDTQYF.

The V call is TRBV11-3, the J call TRBJ2-5; 7 bases map to TRBD1. Germline V lookup: CDR1 SGHNT, CDR2 YENEEA. The CDR3 consists of 15 residues. V was pared by 5 bases and J by 0 bases, with 6 bases of the junction left unmatched. The CDR3 DNA follows: TGTGCCAGCAGCCCCAGGACAGGAAACCAAGAGACCCAGTACTTC. Protein: CASSPRTGNQETQYF. Filled out from reference TRBV11-3 and TRBJ2-5, the complete variable domain reads EAGVVQSPRYKIIEKKQPVAFWCNPISGHNTLYWYLQNLGQGPELLIRYENEEAVDDSQLPKDRFSAERLKGVDSTLKIQPAELGDSAVYLCASSPRTGNQETQYFGPGTRLLVL.

The chain couples TRBV30 to TRBJ1-4; 7 bases map to TRBD1. This CDR3 contains 19 residues. V shed 2 bases, J shed 3 bases, and the junction held 18 bases outside the gene matches. CDR1 and CDR2 from the germline V gene are GTSNPN and SVGIG (reference sequence). CDR3 sequence: CAWSSRDSGDLMPNEKLFF. The DNA of the CDR3 is TGTGCCTGGAGTTCCCGGGACAGTGGGGATCTCATGCCTAATGAAAAACTGTTTTTT. The entire variable domain, with the rest obtained from reference TRBV30 and TRBJ1-4, is as follows: SQTIHQWPATLVQPVGSPLSLECTVEGTSNPNLYWYRQAAGRGLQLLFYSVGIGQISSEVPQNLSASRPQDRQFILSSKKLLLSDSGFYLCAWSSRDSGDLMPNEKLFFGSGTQLSVL.